The 15 T cell receptor beta chains reported below all come from one sample, sequenced in a study of blood T cells in healthy people across ages. A second roughly 6 to 11 cycle PCR used barcoded and J-beta primers. From the 5' RACE reads, TCRdb called clonotypes with MiXCR, one entry per CDR3 protein. Here the sample spans 800,000 or so distinct CDR3 sequences, around 68% being singletons. The source material was blood. The receptors here all came from a man aged 25 to 45 in good health.

Worth noting for this clonotype: Relative to the germline gene, one junction end is altered; a read error may explain this. V gene TRBV5-1 combines with J gene TRBJ1-2, with unresolved D. This CDR3 has 14 residues. The germline CDR1 and CDR2 sequences are SGHRS and YFSETQ. CDR3 DNA sequence: TGCACCAGCAGCTTGATAACAGCTAACTATGGCTACACCTTC. Amino acids: CTSSLITANYGYTF. The full variable domain, in which reference TRBV5-1 and TRBJ1-2 provide the parts outside the CDR3, is KAGVTQTPRYLIKTRGQQVTLSCSPISGHRSVSWYQQTPGQGLQFLFEYFSETQRNKGNFPGRFSGRQFSNSRSEMNVSTLELGDSALYLCTSSLITANYGYTFGSGTRLTVV.

This chain connects TRBV9 to TRBJ2-3; possible D gene TRBD2, 5 bases. V lost 0 bases, J lost 2 bases, and 19 bases lay in between. This CDR3 has 18 residues. Germline V lookup: CDR1 SGDLS, CDR2 YYNGEE. In DNA form, the CDR3 reads TGTGCCAGCAGCGTAGTGGGTTTTGGAGACTATAACACAGATACGCAGTATTTT. Protein sequence: CASSVVGFGDYNTDTQYF.

The sample holds a few counts of this clonotype. The chain employs TRBV28 and TRBJ2-5; D possibly corresponds to TRBD2 (7 bases). The CDR3 is made up of 17 amino acids. V was pared by 4 bases and J by 3 bases, with 21 bases between. Germline V CDR1 and CDR2: MDHEN, SYDVKM. The CDR3 here is CASSWGAGTTLKETQYF. For the CDR3, the DNA is TGTGCCAGCAGTTGGGGGGCTGGGACTACCCTTAAAGAGACCCAGTACTTC.

The chain has TRBV6-5 and TRBJ1-2; possible D gene TRBD1, 6 bases. V shed 6 bases and J shed 4 bases, with 15 bases lying between them. This CDR3 has 14 amino acids. Germline V gene data show CDR1 as MNHEY and CDR2 as SVGAGI. The CDR3 here is CASRRGQGGYGYTF. DNA of the CDR3: TGTGCCAGCAGACGGGGGCAGGGAGGCTATGGCTACACCTTC.

The chain links TRBV12-3 or TRBV12-4 to TRBJ1-1; D may be TRBD1 (5 bases). V was shortened by 1 base and J by 7 bases, with 10 bases between the two germline ends. The CDR3 extends over 13 amino acids. DNA for the CDR3: TGTGCCAGCAGTTTAGTTGGGGGGGGTGAAGCTTTCTTT. Its translation is CASSLVGGGEAFF.

This clonotype was counted between two and nine times. This rearrangement joins TRBV12-3 or TRBV12-4 to TRBJ2-1, with TRBD2 matching over 9 bases. After removal of 7 bases from V and 10 bases from J, the junction contained 8 bases not matched to a gene. The CDR3 runs 13 residues. In nucleotides, the CDR3 is TGTGCCAGCACTCTTCTAGCGGGGAACGAGCAGTTCTTC. Its protein product is CASTLLAGNEQFF.

This clonotype has only one observation. The chain recombines TRBV6-4 with TRBJ1-5, with D unresolved. The CDR3 sequence is 14 residues long. V dropped 8 bases and J dropped 0 bases, with 11 bases sitting between them. In germline, CDR1 is MRHNA, CDR2 SNTAGT. The CDR3 nucleotides are TGTGCCAGCGGACCCTTGTATAGCAATCAGCCCCAGCATTTT. The encoded protein is CASGPLYSNQPQHF.

This clonotype has just a few counts. The CDR3 coding sequence is TGTGCCAGCAGTTGGGAACCGAGGCTATATGGCTACACCTTC. Translation gives CASSWEPRLYGYTF. The chain combines TRBV6-5 with TRBJ1-2; D is unresolved. Looked up from germline, CDR1 is MNHEY and CDR2 is SVGAGI. The CDR3 extends over 14 amino acids. The V gene lost 4 bases and the J gene lost 5 bases, with 14 bases spanning the gap.

This clonotype turned up a few times. This chain links TRBV2 with TRBJ2-1; unclear D gene. This CDR3 is 17 amino acids long. Germline CDR1 and CDR2: SNHLY and FYNNEI. Trimming left V 4 bases short and J 1 base short, with 17 bases between. The CDR3 reads CASSGLVGASSYNEQFF. The CDR3 DNA is TGTGCCAGCAGTGGCCTGGTAGGCGCCTCGTCCTACAATGAGCAGTTCTTC.

The chain joins TRBV6-2 or TRBV6-3 to TRBJ2-3; D is ambiguous. Trimming removed 5 bases at V and 6 bases at J, with 6 bases between. Germline V gene sequence: CDR1 MNHEY, CDR2 SVGEGT. The CDR3 has 11 amino acids. This CDR3 reads CASSKTDTQYF. CDR3 sequence (DNA): TGTGCCAGCAGTAAGACGGATACGCAGTATTTT.

In this sample, this clonotype turned up once. This rearrangement joins TRBV25-1 to TRBJ1-4; the match to TRBD1 covers 7 bases. Per germline, CDR1 MGHDK and CDR2 SYGVNS. The J segment lost 3 bases and the V segment lost 5 bases, leaving 9 bases of the junction unmatched. The length of the CDR3 is 16 residues. The chain's CDR3 is CASSPKPGQPNEKLFF. The CDR3 nucleotides read TGTGCCAGCAGTCCCAAACCGGGACAGCCTAATGAAAAACTGTTTTTT. The full variable domain, in which reference TRBV25-1 and TRBJ1-4 provide the parts outside the CDR3, is EADIYQTPRYLVIGTGKKITLECSQTMGHDKMYWYQQDPGMELHLIHYSYGVNSTEKGDLSSESTVSRIRTEHFPLTLESARPSHTSQYLCASSPKPGQPNEKLFFGSGTQLSVL.

This chain connects TRBV20-1 to TRBJ2-3; 8 positions match TRBD2. The CDR3 is 14 residues long. J gave up 5 bases and V 1 base, and 5 bases lay outside the gene matches. Germline assignment: CDR1 DFQATT and CDR2 SNEGSKA (reference sequence). CDR3 region: CSARGGGGIDTQYF. CDR3 sequence (DNA): TGCAGTGCTAGAGGTGGCGGGGGGATAGATACGCAGTATTTT.

V and J are TRBV5-1 and TRBJ1-6; D unclear. Germline V lookup: CDR1 SGHRS, CDR2 YFSETQ. The CDR3 loop spans 15 amino acids. Trimming stripped 1 base from V and 8 bases from J, with 13 bases between. In DNA form, the CDR3 reads TGCGCCAGCAGCTTGCTCCAAGGGTCGGATTCACCCCTCCACTTT. Amino acid sequence: CASSLLQGSDSPLHF.

The CDR3 DNA is TGCGCCAGCAGCTCCGGACAGGCTAAAGATACGCAGTATTTT. Protein: CASSSGQAKDTQYF. The chain uses TRBV5-1 and TRBJ2-3; 7 bases agree with TRBD1. This CDR3 spans 14 amino acids. Germline V gene sequence: CDR1 SGHRS, CDR2 YFSETQ. Losses at the gene ends were 3 bases for V and 5 bases for J; bases not matched to a gene: 6. The whole variable domain, remainder taken from reference TRBV5-1 and TRBJ2-3, is KAGVTQTPRYLIKTRGQQVTLSCSPISGHRSVSWYQQTPGQGLQFLFEYFSETQRNKGNFPGRFSGRQFSNSRSEMNVSTLELGDSALYLCASSSGQAKDTQYFGPGTRLTVL.

This clonotype was found a few times. The chain joins TRBV5-6 to TRBJ2-3; D gene unclear. V was pared by 4 bases and J by 7 bases, with 7 bases between. The CDR3 extends over 11 amino acids. Germline V gene lookup returns CDR1 SGHDT and CDR2 YYEEEE. As DNA, the CDR3 is TGTGCCAGCAGCCTTCAGAATACGCAGTATTTT. This encodes CASSLQNTQYF.